This is a list of T cell receptor beta chains from one sample in a study of blood T cell repertoires in COVID-19. Generated by immunoSEQ multiplex PCR, the TCRdb table keeps only in-frame clones and is missing some. The table includes roughly 330,000 clones, around 87% detected once. The sequencing input was PBMCs or T cells enriched from blood (not recorded which). The receptors originated from a woman younger than 45 who had recovered from COVID-19. Both conserved end residues are part of each CDR3. Each record gives: V gene, J gene, CDR3 protein.

v_gene: TRBV11-3; j_gene: TRBJ1-2; CDR3aa: CASSPIGTAIFYGYTF
v_gene: TRBV6-5; j_gene: TRBJ1-6; CDR3aa: CASSYYRRVSSPLHF
v_gene: TRBV6-5; j_gene: TRBJ1-2; CDR3aa: CASSYSPGGNGYTF
v_gene: TRBV4-2; j_gene: TRBJ2-5; CDR3aa: CASSQDRLAPETQYF
v_gene: TRBV5-1; j_gene: TRBJ1-1; CDR3aa: CASSLAGQGRGEAFF
v_gene: TRBV29-1; j_gene: TRBJ2-3; CDR3aa: CSVELGLAGETDTQYF
v_gene: TRBV10-1; j_gene: TRBJ2-3; CDR3aa: CASSQDRGTDTQYF
v_gene: TRBV19; j_gene: TRBJ2-7; CDR3aa: CASSKDRMSSYEQYF
v_gene: TRBV18; j_gene: TRBJ2-1; CDR3aa: CASSPPSGGGYVNEQFF
v_gene: TRBV14; j_gene: TRBJ2-5; CDR3aa: CASSRGQGETQYF
v_gene: TRBV6-5; j_gene: TRBJ1-2; CDR3aa: CASSKLGQVYYGYTF
v_gene: TRBV7-6; j_gene: TRBJ2-2; CDR3aa: CASSYLVMVTGELFF
v_gene: TRBV2; j_gene: TRBJ1-1; CDR3aa: CASSEEGGDTEAFF
v_gene: TRBV2; j_gene: TRBJ2-6; CDR3aa: CASSQRLAAGANVLTF
v_gene: TRBV6-2/TRBV6-3; j_gene: TRBJ1-2; CDR3aa: CASSYGGSNYGYTF
v_gene: TRBV6-1; j_gene: TRBJ2-7; CDR3aa: CASSDLAPFTYEQYF
v_gene: TRBV7-9; j_gene: TRBJ2-2; CDR3aa: CASSLEAGSNTGELFF
v_gene: TRBV6-6; j_gene: TRBJ1-3; CDR3aa: CASSRSQGRSGNTIYF
v_gene: TRBV18; j_gene: TRBJ1-5; CDR3aa: CASSPTGLPQHF
v_gene: TRBV19; j_gene: TRBJ1-1; CDR3aa: CASSNLERGLAEAFF
v_gene: TRBV6-2/TRBV6-3; j_gene: TRBJ1-6; CDR3aa: CASSYLGSTVDIHNSPLHF
v_gene: TRBV5-1; j_gene: TRBJ2-1; CDR3aa: CASSQSGTGGWNEQFF
v_gene: TRBV7-2; j_gene: TRBJ1-6; CDR3aa: CASSPSPGGNSPLHF
v_gene: TRBV6-5; j_gene: TRBJ2-7; CDR3aa: CASSYLGLAGSYEQYF
v_gene: TRBV4-1; j_gene: TRBJ1-5; CDR3aa: CASSQVGTNSNQPQHF
v_gene: TRBV6-5; j_gene: TRBJ1-6; CDR3aa: CASSYADRENSPLHF
v_gene: TRBV7-9; j_gene: TRBJ2-7; CDR3aa: CASSAGAAYEQYF
v_gene: TRBV3-1/TRBV3-2; j_gene: TRBJ1-1; CDR3aa: CASSSGQGWNTEAFF
v_gene: TRBV29-1; j_gene: TRBJ1-3; CDR3aa: CSVEGTGGNSGNTIYF
v_gene: TRBV27; j_gene: TRBJ2-7; CDR3aa: CASSEDRRNEQYF
v_gene: TRBV5-5; j_gene: TRBJ1-2; CDR3aa: CASSSPGGGGYTF
v_gene: TRBV5-1; j_gene: TRBJ1-5; CDR3aa: CASSFRRGTAYSNQPQHF
v_gene: TRBV4-1; j_gene: TRBJ2-5; CDR3aa: CASSQVAGGQETQYF
v_gene: TRBV11-2; j_gene: TRBJ1-1; CDR3aa: CASSAGLLNTEAFF
v_gene: TRBV27; j_gene: TRBJ2-5; CDR3aa: CASSHRGQETQYF
v_gene: TRBV2; j_gene: TRBJ1-1; CDR3aa: CARAAGNTEAFF
v_gene: TRBV27; j_gene: TRBJ1-2; CDR3aa: CASGFNADRGVVYGYTF
v_gene: TRBV7-2; j_gene: TRBJ1-1; CDR3aa: CASSLAGLNTEAFF
v_gene: TRBV19; j_gene: TRBJ2-1; CDR3aa: CASSIPSTSGGAYNEQFF
v_gene: TRBV3-1/TRBV3-2; j_gene: TRBJ2-3; CDR3aa: CASSLRGSGASTDTQYF
v_gene: TRBV24-1; j_gene: TRBJ2-5; CDR3aa: CATSRTSTETQYF
v_gene: TRBV10-2; j_gene: TRBJ2-1; CDR3aa: CASSDFSLVHNEQFF
v_gene: TRBV9; j_gene: TRBJ1-2; CDR3aa: CASSVDSSSYGYTF
v_gene: TRBV7-2; j_gene: TRBJ2-3; CDR3aa: CASSLVVVRDSYTDTQYF
v_gene: TRBV18; j_gene: TRBJ1-2; CDR3aa: CASSQGAQGTGYTF
v_gene: TRBV5-4; j_gene: TRBJ2-1; CDR3aa: CASSLTAYNEQFF
v_gene: TRBV19; j_gene: TRBJ1-2; CDR3aa: CASSMTATYGYTF
v_gene: TRBV7-6; j_gene: TRBJ2-2; CDR3aa: CASSSGTGGSGELFF
v_gene: TRBV6-5; j_gene: TRBJ1-1; CDR3aa: CASSYGQWGTEAFF
v_gene: TRBV2; j_gene: TRBJ2-1; CDR3aa: CAIPGRLAGVNNEQFF
v_gene: TRBV7-9; j_gene: TRBJ2-2; CDR3aa: CASSRDSPNTGELFF
v_gene: TRBV30; j_gene: TRBJ2-5; CDR3aa: CAWSVGLAGGETQYF
v_gene: TRBV19; j_gene: TRBJ1-6; CDR3aa: CASRGGQLNNSPLHF